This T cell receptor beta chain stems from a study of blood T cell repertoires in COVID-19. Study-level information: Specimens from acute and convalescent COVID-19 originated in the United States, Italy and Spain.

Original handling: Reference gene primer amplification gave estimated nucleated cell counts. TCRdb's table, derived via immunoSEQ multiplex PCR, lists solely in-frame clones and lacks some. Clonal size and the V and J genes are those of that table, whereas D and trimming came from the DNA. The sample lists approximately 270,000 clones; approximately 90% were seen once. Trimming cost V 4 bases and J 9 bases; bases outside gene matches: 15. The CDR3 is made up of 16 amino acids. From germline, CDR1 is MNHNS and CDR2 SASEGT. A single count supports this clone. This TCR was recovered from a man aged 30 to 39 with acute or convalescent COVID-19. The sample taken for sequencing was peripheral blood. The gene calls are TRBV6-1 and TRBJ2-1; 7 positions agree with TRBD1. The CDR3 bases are TGTGCCAGCAGTGTCACCCCATCCCACAGGGGTGGTGAGCAGTTCTTC. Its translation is CASSVTPSHRGGEQFF.